This note documents a single T cell receptor (beta chain) sequence. CDR3 length equals 15 residues. The V gene's germline CDR1 is LGHNA and CDR2 YSLEER. This sample is drawn from a study of CXCR3-negative and CXCR3-positive naive CD8 T cells. Study in general: The total count of TRB reads reached about 135 million, and each library contributed about 1.5 +/- 0.3 million.

In preparing the TRB cDNA libraries, 5' RACE with UMI labels was used. TCRdb reprocessed the 5' RACE reads, with one entry per CDR3 protein and no DNA. The table lists roughly 100,000 distinct CDR3 sequences, with around 0.99% in the top ten. The chain recombines TRBV4-3 with TRBJ2-7; TCRdb proposes TRBD1, but this gene call is untestable without DNA. Material: naive CXCR3- CD8+ T cells from blood. Subset reported: CD45RO-CCR7+CD27+CD95- naive CD8+ T cells lacking CXCR3 (TNR3-). The source is a human donor in good health. Some clones in this sample may be carry-over from other donors' samples. CDR3 in amino acids: CASSQGRQGNYEQYF.